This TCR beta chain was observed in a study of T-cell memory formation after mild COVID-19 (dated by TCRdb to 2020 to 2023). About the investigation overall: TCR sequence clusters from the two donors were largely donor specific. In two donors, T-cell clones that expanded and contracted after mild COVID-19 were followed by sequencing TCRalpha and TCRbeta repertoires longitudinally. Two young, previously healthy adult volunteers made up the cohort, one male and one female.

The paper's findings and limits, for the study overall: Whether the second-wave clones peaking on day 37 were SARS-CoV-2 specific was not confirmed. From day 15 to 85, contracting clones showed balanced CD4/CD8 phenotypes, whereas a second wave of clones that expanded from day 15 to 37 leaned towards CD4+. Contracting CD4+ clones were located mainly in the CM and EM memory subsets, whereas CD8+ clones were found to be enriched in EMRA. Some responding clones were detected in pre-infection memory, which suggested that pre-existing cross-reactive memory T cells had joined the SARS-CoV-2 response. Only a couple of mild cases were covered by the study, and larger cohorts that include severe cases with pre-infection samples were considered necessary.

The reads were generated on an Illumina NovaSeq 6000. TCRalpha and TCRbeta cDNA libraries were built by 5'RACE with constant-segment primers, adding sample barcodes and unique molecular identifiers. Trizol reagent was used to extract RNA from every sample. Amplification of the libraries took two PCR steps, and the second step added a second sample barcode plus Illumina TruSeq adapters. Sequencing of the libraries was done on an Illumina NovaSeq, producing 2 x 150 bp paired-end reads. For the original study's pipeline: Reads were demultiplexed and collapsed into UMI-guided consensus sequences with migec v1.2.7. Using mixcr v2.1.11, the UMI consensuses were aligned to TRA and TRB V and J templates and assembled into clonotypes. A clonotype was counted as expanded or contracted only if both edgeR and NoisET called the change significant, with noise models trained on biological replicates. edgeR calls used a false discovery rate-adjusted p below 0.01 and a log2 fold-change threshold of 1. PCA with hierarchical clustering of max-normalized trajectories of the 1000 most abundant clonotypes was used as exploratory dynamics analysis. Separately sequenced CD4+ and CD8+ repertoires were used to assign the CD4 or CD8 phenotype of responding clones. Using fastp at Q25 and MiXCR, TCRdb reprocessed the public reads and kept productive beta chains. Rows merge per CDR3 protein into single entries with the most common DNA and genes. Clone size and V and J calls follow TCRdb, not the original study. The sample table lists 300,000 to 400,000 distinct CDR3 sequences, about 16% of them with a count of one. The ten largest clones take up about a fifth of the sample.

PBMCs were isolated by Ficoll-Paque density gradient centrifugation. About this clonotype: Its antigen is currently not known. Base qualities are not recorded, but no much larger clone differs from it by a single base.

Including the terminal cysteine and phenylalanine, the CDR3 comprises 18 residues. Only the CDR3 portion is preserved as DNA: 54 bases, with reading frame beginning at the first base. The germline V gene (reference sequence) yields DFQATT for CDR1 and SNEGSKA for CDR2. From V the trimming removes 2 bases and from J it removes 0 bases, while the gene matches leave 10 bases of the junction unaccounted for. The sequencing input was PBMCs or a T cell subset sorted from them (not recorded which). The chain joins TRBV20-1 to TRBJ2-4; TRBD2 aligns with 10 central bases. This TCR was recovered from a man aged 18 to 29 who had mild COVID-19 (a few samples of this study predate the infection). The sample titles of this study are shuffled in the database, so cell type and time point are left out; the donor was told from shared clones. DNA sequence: TGCAGTGCTAGAAAAGTAGCGGGGGGAAACCTAGCCAAAAACATTCAGTACTTC. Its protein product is CSARKVAGGNLAKNIQYF.